One and the same sample provided the 32 T cell receptor beta chains below, sequenced in a study of post-analysis software for immune sequencing data. Built from TCR beta cDNA, the libraries had unique molecular identifiers in them. MiXCR, run by TCRdb on the PCR reads, gives a single entry per CDR3 protein. The table records 600,000 to 700,000 distinct CDR3 sequences, about 60% of them present only once. Study-wide results and caveats: Compared with controls, patients had more of about 5 TRBV segments, including TRBV5-6, TRBV5-1 and TRBV20-1.

No antigen has been identified for these receptors. Sequenced input: blood. These receptors came from a girl aged 2-9 years with multiple sclerosis.

V is TRBV3-1 and J is TRBJ2-5; D is unresolved. This CDR3 has 13 residues. Germline CDR1 LGHDT, CDR2 YNNKEL (reference sequence). V dropped 4 bases and J dropped 1 base, with 7 bases sitting between them. CDR3 in amino acids: CASSRSVQETQYF. The CDR3 DNA sequence: TGTGCCAGCAGCCGTAGTGTCCAAGAGACCCAGTACTTC.

This clonotype was found a few times. This rearrangement joins TRBV24-1 to TRBJ2-1, with unresolved D. CDR1 KGHDR and CDR2 SFDVKD come from the germline V gene. The V end was cut by 1 base, the J end by 8 bases, with 8 bases between. The length of the CDR3 is 13 residues. In DNA, the CDR3 is TGTGCCACCAGTGATTTCCTCAGTGATGAGCAGTTCTTC. It specifies CATSDFLSDEQFF.

The CDR3 DNA sequence: TGCGCCAGCAGTGAGTTCACGGCAGGGGTGAAAGAGACCCAGTACTTC. Translating it yields CASSEFTAGVKETQYF. V and J are TRBV10-2 and TRBJ2-5, with a weak D call TRBD1 (6 bases). Trimming shortened V by 1 base and J by 3 bases, and 15 bases separated the two germline ends. The CDR3 is 16 amino acids. Germline lookup yields CDR1 WSHSY and CDR2 SAAADI.

The chain couples TRBV10-3 to TRBJ1-5, with 9 bases that match TRBD1. V dropped 6 bases and J dropped 7; count of bases not matched to a gene: 7. The CDR3 covers 14 residues. Germline V gives CDR1 ENHRY, CDR2 SYGVKD. The CDR3 DNA sequence: TGTGCCATCAGCCCGGGACAGGGTAAGCAGCCCCAGCATTTT. Translating gives CAISPGQGKQPQHF.

The CDR3 sequence: CASSQDRGKLTEAFF. The CDR3 DNA follows: TGTGCCAGCAGCCAGGACAGGGGAAAGCTCACTGAAGCTTTCTTT. This chain uses TRBV5-5 with TRBJ1-1, with TRBD1 identical over 9 bases. In germline, CDR1 is SGHKS, CDR2 YYEKEE (reference sequence). CDR3 length: 15 residues. With 4 bases clipped from V and 4 bases from J, the junction kept 8 bases outside the gene matches.

This clonotype has a handful of counts. The CDR3 here is CASTANTEAFF. The CDR3 DNA follows: TGTGCCAGCACCGCGAACACTGAAGCTTTCTTT. The V gene is TRBV7-2, the J gene TRBJ1-1; no clear D. Germline V CDR1 and CDR2: SGHTA, FQGNSA. Trimming left V 7 bases short and J 1 base short, with 4 bases between. This CDR3 region has 11 residues.

This clonotype occurred a few times. This chain connects TRBV5-1 to TRBJ2-3, with TRBD2 as a possible D gene (5 bases). V lost 7 bases to trimming and J lost 3 bases, with 18 bases between them. The germline gives CDR1 SGHRS, CDR2 YFSETQ. The CDR3 is 15 amino acids. CDR3 sequence: CASEAGHSETDTQYF. In nucleotides, the CDR3 is TGCGCCAGCGAGGCGGGCCATTCGGAAACAGATACGCAGTATTTT.

The chain employs TRBV12-3 or TRBV12-4 and TRBJ2-7; TRBD1 aligns across 11 bases. This CDR3 has 13 residues. With V trimmed by 6 bases and J by 6 bases, 4 bases remained unmatched. This chain's CDR3 is CASRQGQGGEQYF. CDR3 bases: TGTGCCAGCAGGCAGGGACAGGGGGGCGAGCAGTACTTC.

This clonotype was picked up a small number of times. The chain recombines TRBV29-1 with TRBJ2-3; 8 nucleotides align to TRBD2. Trimming removed 4 bases from V and 0 bases from J; junction bases left unmatched: 0. The CDR3 extends over 13 amino acids. The germline V gene has CDR1 SQVTM and CDR2 ANQGSEA. The CDR3 coding sequence is TGCAGCGTTGTAGCGGGGAGCACAGATACGCAGTATTTT. Translation: CSVVAGSTDTQYF.

In its sample, this clonotype was seen a few times. This chain connects TRBV29-1 to TRBJ1-5, with D perhaps TRBD1 (5 bases). CDR3 length: 13 residues. The germline CDR1 and CDR2 sequences are SQVTM and ANQGSEA. V shed 6 bases and J shed 5 bases, with 14 bases lying between them. The CDR3 protein is CSVGDGSHQPQHF. The DNA of the CDR3 is TGCAGCGTCGGGGACGGAAGTCATCAGCCCCAGCATTTT.

V is TRBV25-1 and J is TRBJ2-3; 12 bases match TRBD2. Germline-derived CDR1 and CDR2 are MGHDK and SYGVNS. This CDR3 is 17 amino acids long. Trimming at V came to 5 bases and at J to 6 bases, leaving 12 bases not matched to a gene. CDR3 protein: CASSPTSGSKSGDTQYF. Here the CDR3 DNA reads TGTGCCAGCAGTCCGACTAGCGGGAGTAAGAGCGGGGATACGCAGTATTTT.

The V gene is TRBV9, the J gene TRBJ2-3, with D perhaps matching TRBD1 (6 bases). Germline CDR1 SGDLS, CDR2 YYNGEE. Trimming cost V 4 bases and J 4 bases, with 13 bases left between them. The CDR3 consists of 14 residues. CDR3 in DNA: TGTGCCAGCAGCTCAACAGGGAGCGCAGATACGCAGTATTTT. Translation: CASSSTGSADTQYF.

The chain uses TRBV5-6 and TRBJ2-3; unclear D gene. V lost 1 base, J lost 2 bases, and 11 bases lay in between. There are 15 residues in the CDR3. Germline lookup yields CDR1 SGHDT and CDR2 YYEEEE. The CDR3 loop is CASSLNHPTTDTQYF. The CDR3 bases are TGTGCCAGCAGCTTGAACCATCCGACCACAGATACGCAGTATTTT.

The V call is TRBV6-1, the J call TRBJ2-6; D possibly matches TRBD1 or TRBD2 (6 bases each). The CDR3 has 17 residues. V dropped 7 bases and J dropped 0 bases, with 16 bases sitting between them. Germline lookup yields CDR1 MNHNS and CDR2 SASEGT. Written as DNA, the CDR3 is TGTGCCAGCAACTTAGGGGGACTGCCCTCTGGGGCCAACGTCCTGACTTTC. Amino acid sequence: CASNLGGLPSGANVLTF.

A few counts support this clonotype. Here the CDR3 DNA reads TGTGCCAGCGACAGGGGCGAGCAGTTCTTC. The encoded protein is CASDRGEQFF. V is TRBV2 and J is TRBJ2-1, with 8 bases that match TRBD1. The CDR3 runs 10 residues. Germline assignment: CDR1 SNHLY and CDR2 FYNNEI. Trimming took 8 bases from V and 10 from J; bases not matched to a gene: 1.

This rearrangement joins TRBV20-1 to TRBJ2-1, with 7 bases that match TRBD1. Germline CDR1 DFQATT, CDR2 SNEGSKA (reference sequence). Trimming at V came to 4 bases and at J to 5 bases, leaving 2 bases not matched to a gene. This CDR3 contains 12 residues. The CDR3 is CSANGQDNEQFF. CDR3 DNA: TGCAGTGCTAATGGACAGGACAATGAGCAGTTCTTC.

The chain carries TRBV3-1 and TRBJ1-1; D possibly corresponds to TRBD1 (5 bases). Germline lookup yields CDR1 LGHDT and CDR2 YNNKEL (reference sequence). V lost 4 bases and J 11 bases, leaving 20 bases between the germline ends. This CDR3 has 14 residues. CDR3 amino acids: CASSPTGQPRGAFF. The CDR3 DNA sequence: TGTGCCAGCAGCCCAACGGGGCAGCCAAGAGGGGCTTTCTTT.

In DNA form, the CDR3 reads TGTGCCAGCGTCGGGGGCCATAACTATGGCTACACCTTC. It yields the protein CASVGGHNYGYTF. This sequence joins TRBV11-3 and TRBJ1-2, with a possible D match to TRBD1 (6 bases). Germline lookup yields CDR1 SGHNT and CDR2 YENEEA. Deletions cut 8 bases from V and 1 base from J, with 11 bases between. This CDR3 comprises 13 residues.

This CDR3 reads CSASRGSNEKLFF. As DNA, the CDR3 is TGCAGTGCTAGCAGGGGCAGTAATGAAAAACTGTTTTTT. The rearrangement uses TRBV20-1 and TRBJ1-4, with D possibly TRBD1 on 6 matching bases. Looked up from germline, CDR1 is DFQATT and CDR2 is SNEGSKA (reference sequence). There are 13 residues in the CDR3. V dropped 3 bases and J dropped 4 bases, with 9 bases sitting between them.

The chain uses TRBV12-3 or TRBV12-4 and TRBJ2-5; D unresolved. The V end was cut by 4 bases, the J end by 1 base, with 10 bases between. CDR3 length equals 14 residues. CDR3 sequence: CASSSDGFQETQYF. For the CDR3, the DNA is TGTGCCAGCAGTTCTGACGGGTTCCAAGAGACCCAGTACTTC.

The rearrangement joins TRBV7-9 to TRBJ2-7; 10 bases map to TRBD1. The ends lost 5 bases at V and 10 bases at J; junction bases unmatched: 17. The germline V gene encodes CDR1 SEHNR and CDR2 FQNEAQ (reference sequence). This CDR3 region has 16 residues. The CDR3, as DNA: TGTGCCAGCAGCCCTTGGACAGGGGGGGTGGGAGAGGCCCAGTACTTC. Translating it yields CASSPWTGGVGEAQYF.

Only a few counts were recorded for this clonotype. The genes are TRBV5-5 and TRBJ2-3; a possible D gene is TRBD2 (6 bases). Germline V lookup: CDR1 SGHKS, CDR2 YYEKEE (reference sequence). CDR3 length: 15 residues. The V gene lost 0 bases and the J gene lost 1 base, with 9 bases spanning the gap. The CDR3 region has the DNA TGTGCCAGCAGCTTGGGGCAGCGGGGCACAGATACGCAGTATTTT. Translated: CASSLGQRGTDTQYF.

This clonotype was seen only a few times. This chain joins TRBV20-1 and TRBJ2-7; D is perhaps TRBD2 (6 bases). The germline V and J ends were trimmed by 1 base and 2 bases, with 9 bases remaining between them. The germline gives CDR1 DFQATT, CDR2 SNEGSKA (reference sequence). The CDR3 is 13 amino acids. CDR3 sequence (DNA): TGCAGTGCTAGAGCGGGGGAACCCTACGAGCAGTACTTC. Its protein product is CSARAGEPYEQYF.

The count of this clonotype is one. The chain employs TRBV6-2 or TRBV6-3 and TRBJ1-6; weak D call: TRBD1 (5 bases). Trimming shortened V by 11 bases and J by 0 bases, and 17 bases separated the two germline ends. Germline CDR1 reads MNHEY; CDR2 reads SVGEGT. The length of the CDR3 is 16 residues. Here the CDR3 reads CAGNPWDGSYNSPLHF. For the CDR3, the DNA is TGTGCCGGCAACCCCTGGGACGGCTCCTATAATTCACCCCTCCACTTT.

This clonotype was counted only a few times. The rearrangement joins TRBV4-3 to TRBJ2-4; TRBD1 matches at 8 bases. Per germline, CDR1 LGHNA and CDR2 YSLEER. The CDR3 is 18 residues long. V trimming: 1 base; J trimming: 1 base; junction bases outside the gene matches: 9. As DNA, the CDR3 is TGCGCCAGCAGCCAAGGCGAGGACAGGGATTTGGCCAAAAACATTCAGTACTTC. It yields the protein CASSQGEDRDLAKNIQYF.

The J gene is TRBJ1-1, the V gene TRBV20-1, with TRBD1 matching over 7 bases. The CDR3 sequence is 16 residues long. Germline CDR1 reads DFQATT; CDR2 reads SNEGSKA (reference sequence). V shed 2 bases, J shed 1 base, and the junction held 10 bases outside the gene matches. The DNA for the CDR3 is TGCAGTGCTAGACCGGGACAGCTTCTTTCGAACACTGAAGCTTTCTTT. The encoded protein is CSARPGQLLSNTEAFF.

V is TRBV11-2 and J is TRBJ2-4; 9 positions agree with TRBD2. Germline CDR1 reads SGHAT; CDR2 reads FQNNGV. This CDR3 has 16 residues. After removal of 6 bases from V and 0 bases from J, the junction contained 6 bases not matched to a gene. Here the CDR3 reads CASSRLAGLAKNIQYF. CDR3 in DNA: TGTGCCAGCAGTAGGCTAGCGGGGTTAGCCAAAAACATTCAGTACTTC.

V usage is TRBV10-2 and J usage is TRBJ2-1; TRBD2 aligns across 7 bases. Germline V gene sequence: CDR1 WSHSY, CDR2 SAAADI. Trimming took 2 bases from V and 0 from J; bases not matched to a gene: 7. This CDR3 has 17 amino acids. The CDR3 sequence is CASSEQRLAPSYNEQFF. The CDR3 nucleotides read TGCGCCAGCAGTGAGCAACGACTAGCCCCCTCCTACAATGAGCAGTTCTTC.

Concerning this clonotype itself: Compared with germline, one end of the junction differs, possibly owing to a read error. The genes are TRBV4-2 and TRBJ2-4; 9 bases fit TRBD2. The CDR3 has 17 residues. From germline, CDR1 is LGHNA and CDR2 YNFKEQ. The CDR3 DNA sequence: TGTGCCGGCAGCCACGCTAGCGGGGCCACAGCCAAAAACATTCAGTACTTC. Its protein product is CAGSHASGATAKNIQYF.

This clonotype was detected a few times. The V and J genes are TRBV7-8 and TRBJ1-5, with D unclear. V was pared by 0 bases and J by 4 bases, with 16 bases between. The CDR3 loop spans 17 amino acids. Germline CDR1 and CDR2: SGHVS and FQNEAQ. The CDR3 here is CASSLAHRPSGNQPQHF. The CDR3 DNA reads as TGTGCCAGCAGCTTAGCGCATAGGCCCAGCGGGAATCAGCCCCAGCATTTT.

The chain joins TRBV6-1 to TRBJ2-7; 7 bases are a match to TRBD2. Germline CDR1 MNHNS, CDR2 SASEGT. The CDR3 is 13 amino acids. V trimming: 6 bases; J trimming: 4 bases; junction bases outside the gene matches: 6. The CDR3 loop reads CASSHRAGYEQYF. DNA for the CDR3: TGTGCCAGCAGCCACCGAGCGGGATACGAGCAGTACTTC.

The gene calls are TRBV7-9 and TRBJ2-7; 9 bases line up with TRBD2. Germline CDR1 and CDR2: SEHNR and FQNEAQ (reference sequence). J was trimmed by 5 bases and V by 6 bases; bases with no gene match: 11. The CDR3 is made up of 15 amino acids. The CDR3 bases are TGTGCCAGCAGTTACCGAGCGGGAGGTTTCGACGAGCAGTACTTC. Translating it yields CASSYRAGGFDEQYF.